A single sample is the source of the 17 T cell receptor beta chains below, sequenced in a study of T cell repertoires in ileal Crohn's disease. The table came from immunoSEQ multiplex PCR; TCRdb's copy has only in-frame clones and leaves some out. Found here are roughly 2,300 clones, roughly 96% of them singletons; the top ten hold over 0.95%. Sample: ileal tissue. The receptors were sampled from an adult with Crohn's disease.

The chain recombines TRBV6-6 with TRBJ2-1, with 7 nucleotides matching TRBD2. CDR1 is MNHNY and CDR2 is SVGAGI in the germline V gene (reference sequence). There are 14 residues in the CDR3. V lost 2 bases, J lost 2 bases, and 0 bases stayed unmatched. The CDR3 coding sequence is TGTGCCAGCAGTTACGGGGGGGCCTACAATGAGCAGTTCTTC. Translating gives CASSYGGAYNEQFF.

A single count supports this clone. The chain has TRBV4-1 and TRBJ2-5; 10 nucleotides line up with TRBD1. The CDR3 is 17 residues long. Looked up from germline, CDR1 is MGHRA and CDR2 is YSYEKL. V shed 3 bases, J shed 5 bases, and the junction held 12 bases outside the gene matches. CDR3 sequence reads: CASSQMMGTGDLETQYF. CDR3 nucleotides: TGCGCCAGCAGCCAGATGATGGGGACAGGGGATTTGGAGACCCAGTACTTC.

V and J are TRBV7-6 and TRBJ2-7; 13 bases map to TRBD2. V gave up 5 bases and J gave up 4 bases; unmatched junction bases: 5. The CDR3 consists of 15 residues. The germline V gene encodes CDR1 SGHVS and CDR2 FNYEAQ. The DNA of the CDR3 is TGTGCCAGCAGCACGAGGACTAGCGGGGGATACGAGCAGTACTTC. Its translation: CASSTRTSGGYEQYF.

V gene TRBV29-1 combines with J gene TRBJ1-5; D gene unclear. This CDR3 spans 14 amino acids. Germline-derived CDR1 and CDR2 are SQVTM and ANQGSEA. The V end lost 6 bases, the J end lost 2 bases, and 14 bases lay between the germline ends. The CDR3 sequence: CSVGGGAGNQPQHF. The CDR3 region has the DNA TGCAGCGTCGGAGGTGGCGCCGGCAATCAGCCCCAGCATTTT.

V and J are TRBV18 and TRBJ1-2; D is perhaps TRBD1 (6 bases). Germline-derived CDR1 and CDR2 are KGHSH and LQKENI. CDR3 size: 17 residues. The V end lost 3 bases, the J end lost 5 bases, and 22 bases lay between the germline ends. The CDR3 region has the DNA TGTGCCAGCTCACCTGTAGTCGCTCTACAGGGCCCATATGGCTACACCTTC. This gives the protein CASSPVVALQGPYGYTF.

V and J are TRBV7-6 and TRBJ1-4; D not resolved. V gave up 2 bases and J gave up 4 bases, with 8 bases separating them. This CDR3 region has 14 residues. The germline V gene has CDR1 SGHVS and CDR2 FNYEAQ. CDR3 protein: CASSLSSFNEKLFF. As DNA, the CDR3 is TGTGCCAGCAGCTTAAGCTCGTTTAATGAAAAACTGTTTTTT.

The genes are TRBV19 and TRBJ1-6; D remains ambiguous. The CDR3 is made up of 17 amino acids. Germline V gives CDR1 LNHDA, CDR2 SQIVND (reference sequence). Between the trimmed V and J ends, which lost 3 bases and 7 bases, there was a span of 19 bases. CDR3 residues: CASSMLGNQVSNSPLHF. DNA of the CDR3: TGTGCCAGTAGTATGCTCGGGAATCAAGTGTCAAATTCACCCCTCCACTTT.

V and J are TRBV7-2 and TRBJ1-4, with 7 nucleotides matching TRBD1. The CDR3 sequence is 19 residues long. V trimming: 2 bases; J trimming: 6 bases; junction bases outside the gene matches: 18. CDR1 SGHTA and CDR2 FQGNSA come from the germline V gene. In nucleotides, the CDR3 is TGTGCCAGCAGCTTACGTTTTGGGTGGGAACAGGGGTGGGATGAAAAACTGTTTTTT. It codes for CASSLRFGWEQGWDEKLFF.

CDR3 sequence reads: CASSPTGFRETQYF. CDR3 nucleotides: TGTGCCAGCAGCCCGACAGGGTTCAGAGAGACCCAGTACTTC. The V gene is TRBV6-1, the J gene TRBJ2-5; 7 nucleotides align to TRBD1. From germline, CDR1 is MNHNS and CDR2 SASEGT. This CDR3 is 14 amino acids long. V lost 6 bases to trimming and J lost 4 bases; unmatched junction nucleotides: 8.

The rearrangement links TRBV19 to TRBJ1-4, with unresolved D. Germline values: CDR1 LNHDA, CDR2 SQIVND (reference sequence). This CDR3 comprises 15 residues. V was pared by 5 bases and J by 6 bases, with 16 bases between. The CDR3 reads CASSVSGAGDEKLFF. DNA of the CDR3: TGTGCCAGTAGTGTTTCAGGAGCGGGCGATGAAAAACTGTTTTTT.

This chain links TRBV19 with TRBJ2-2; TRBD1 matches at 7 bases. There are 15 residues in the CDR3. With V trimmed by 5 bases and J by 2 bases, 5 bases remained unmatched. The germline gives CDR1 LNHDA, CDR2 SQIVND (reference sequence). The DNA for the CDR3 is TGTGCCAGTAGTCAGGGACAGAGAAACACCGGGGAGCTGTTTTTT. It codes for CASSQGQRNTGELFF.

This chain links TRBV4-1 with TRBJ1-2, with D possibly TRBD1 on 5 matching bases. CDR3 length: 15 amino acids. Germline V gives CDR1 MGHRA, CDR2 YSYEKL. V was shortened by 1 base and J by 5 bases, with 14 bases between the two germline ends. This chain's CDR3 is CASSQGTGGAYGYTF. The CDR3 DNA follows: TGCGCCAGCAGCCAAGGAACGGGAGGGGCTTATGGCTACACCTTC.

V gene TRBV6-1 combines with J gene TRBJ2-2, with D possibly matching TRBD2 (7 bases). CDR3 length: 15 amino acids. Trimming removed 6 bases from V and 4 bases from J, with 15 bases in between. The V gene's germline CDR1 is MNHNS and CDR2 SASEGT. The DNA for the CDR3 is TGTGCCAGCAGGAGGGGGGGGGCGGGCACCGGGGAGCTGTTTTTT. Residues: CASRRGGAGTGELFF.

The chain carries TRBV11-2 and TRBJ1-1; D is undetermined. With 2 bases removed from V and 1 base from J, the gap between germline ends came to 11 bases. This CDR3 is 15 amino acids long. From germline, CDR1 is SGHAT and CDR2 FQNNGV. CDR3 nucleotides: TGTGCCAGCAGCTTATTTGACGGAGAGAACACTGAAGCTTTCTTT. Its translation is CASSLFDGENTEAFF.

This chain uses TRBV19 with TRBJ1-6; possibly TRBD1 for D (5 bases). Trimming cost V 5 bases and J 0 bases, with 11 bases left between them. The CDR3 runs 16 residues. In germline, CDR1 is LNHDA, CDR2 SQIVND (reference sequence). Written as DNA, the CDR3 is TGTGCCAGTAGTTCCACAGGTTTCTCCTATAATTCACCCCTCCACTTT. This encodes CASSSTGFSYNSPLHF.

This clone has just one count. CDR3 sequence reads: CASSPPVLQGKAEAFF. CDR3 in DNA: TGTGCCAGCAGCCCTCCGGTTTTACAGGGTAAGGCTGAAGCTTTCTTT. This chain connects TRBV14 to TRBJ1-1, with D perhaps matching TRBD1 (6 bases). The CDR3 is 16 residues long. The germline V and J ends were trimmed by 4 bases and 6 bases, with 21 bases remaining between them. Germline V gives CDR1 SGHDN, CDR2 FVKESK.

This sequence joins TRBV2 and TRBJ1-6; 7 bases agree with TRBD1. From germline, CDR1 is SNHLY and CDR2 FYNNEI. The CDR3 is 13 residues long. Trimming cost V 10 bases and J 9 bases; bases outside gene matches: 9. CDR3 residues: CATRTGNVSPLHF. The DNA of the CDR3 is TGTGCCACCCGGACAGGAAATGTTTCACCCCTCCACTTT.